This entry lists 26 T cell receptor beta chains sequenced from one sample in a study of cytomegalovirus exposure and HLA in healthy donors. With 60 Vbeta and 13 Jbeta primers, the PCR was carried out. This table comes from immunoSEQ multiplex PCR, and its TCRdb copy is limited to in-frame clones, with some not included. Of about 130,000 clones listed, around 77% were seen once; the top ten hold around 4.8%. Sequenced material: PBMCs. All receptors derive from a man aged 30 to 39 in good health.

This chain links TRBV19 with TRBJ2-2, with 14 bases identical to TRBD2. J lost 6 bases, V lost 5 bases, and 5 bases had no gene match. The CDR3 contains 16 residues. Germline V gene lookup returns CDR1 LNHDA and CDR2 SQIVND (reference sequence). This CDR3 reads CASSAPGLAGAGELFF. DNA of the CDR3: TGTGCCAGTAGTGCCCCGGGACTAGCGGGAGCCGGGGAGCTGTTTTTT.

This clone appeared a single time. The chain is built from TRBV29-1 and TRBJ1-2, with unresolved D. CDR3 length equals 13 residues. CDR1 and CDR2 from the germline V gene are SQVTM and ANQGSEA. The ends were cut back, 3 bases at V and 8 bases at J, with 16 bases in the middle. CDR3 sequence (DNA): TGCAGCGTTGAGGCCGGGGAAAATAGGGGCTACACCTTC. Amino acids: CSVEAGENRGYTF. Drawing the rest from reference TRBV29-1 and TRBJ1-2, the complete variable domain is SAVISQKPSRDICQRGTSLTIQCQVDSQVTMMFWYRQQPGQSLTLIATANQGSEATYESGFVIDKFPISRPNLTFSTLTVSNMSPEDSSIYLCSVEAGENRGYTFGSGTRLTVV.

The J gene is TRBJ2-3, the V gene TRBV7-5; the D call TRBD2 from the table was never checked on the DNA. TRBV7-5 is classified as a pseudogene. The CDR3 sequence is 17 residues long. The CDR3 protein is CARSLAGTRSGTDTQYF. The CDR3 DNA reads TGTGCCAGAAGCTTAGCGGGGACTAGATCTGGCACAGATACGCAGTATTTT.

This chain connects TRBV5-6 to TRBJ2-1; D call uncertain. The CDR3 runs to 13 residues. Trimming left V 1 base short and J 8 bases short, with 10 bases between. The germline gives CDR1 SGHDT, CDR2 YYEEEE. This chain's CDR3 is CASSLTNVDEQFF. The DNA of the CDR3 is TGTGCCAGCAGCTTGACAAATGTCGATGAGCAGTTCTTC.

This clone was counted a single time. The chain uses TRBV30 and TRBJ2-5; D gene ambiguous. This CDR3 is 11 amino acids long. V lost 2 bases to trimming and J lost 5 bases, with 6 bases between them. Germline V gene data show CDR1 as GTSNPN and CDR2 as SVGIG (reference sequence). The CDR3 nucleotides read TGTGCCTGGAGTTACACGGAGACCCAGTACTTC. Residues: CAWSYTETQYF.

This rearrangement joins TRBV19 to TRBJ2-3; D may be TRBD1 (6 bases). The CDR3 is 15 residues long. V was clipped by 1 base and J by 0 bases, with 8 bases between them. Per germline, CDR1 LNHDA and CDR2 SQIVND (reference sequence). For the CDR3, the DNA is TGTGCCAGTAGTATAGGACAGGCTAGCACAGATACGCAGTATTTT. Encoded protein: CASSIGQASTDTQYF.

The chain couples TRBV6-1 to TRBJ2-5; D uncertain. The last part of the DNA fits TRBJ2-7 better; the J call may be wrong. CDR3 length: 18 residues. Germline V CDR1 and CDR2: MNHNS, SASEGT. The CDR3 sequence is CASSEALLATSVRYEQYF. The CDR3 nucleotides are TGTGCCAGCAGTGAAGCGCTTCTGGCCACCTCTGTGAGGTACGAGCAGTACTTC.

The CDR3 DNA is TGTGCCAGTAGTATAGTAGGGACTAGCGGCCCCGAGAGTGAGCAGTTCTTC. It is translated as CASSIVGTSGPESEQFF. The rearrangement uses TRBV19 and TRBJ2-1, with 11 bases fitting TRBD2. Losses at the gene ends were 1 base for V and 9 bases for J; bases not matched to a gene: 11. Germline CDR1 reads LNHDA; CDR2 reads SQIVND (reference sequence). The CDR3 has 17 amino acids.

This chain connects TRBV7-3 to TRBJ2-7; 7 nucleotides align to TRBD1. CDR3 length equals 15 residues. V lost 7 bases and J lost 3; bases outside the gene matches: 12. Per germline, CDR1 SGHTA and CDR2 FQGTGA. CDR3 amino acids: CASTNRTGQHYEQYF. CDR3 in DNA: TGTGCCAGCACTAATAGGACGGGACAGCACTACGAGCAGTACTTC.

The CDR3 DNA sequence: TGTGCCAGCAGTCTACCCGGGGAGCTGTTTTTT. It translates to CASSLPGELFF. J is TRBJ2-2 and V is TRBV28, with D unclear. V dropped 5 bases and J dropped 6 bases, with 4 bases sitting between them. The CDR3 length is 11 residues. The germline V gene has CDR1 MDHEN and CDR2 SYDVKM.

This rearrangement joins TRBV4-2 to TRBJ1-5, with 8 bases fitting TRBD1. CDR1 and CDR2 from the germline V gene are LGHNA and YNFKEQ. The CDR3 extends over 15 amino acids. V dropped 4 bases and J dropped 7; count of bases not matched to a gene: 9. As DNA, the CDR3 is TGTGCCAGCAGCCCTCGGTCAGGGGGCGAGCAGCCCCAGCATTTT. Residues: CASSPRSGGEQPQHF.

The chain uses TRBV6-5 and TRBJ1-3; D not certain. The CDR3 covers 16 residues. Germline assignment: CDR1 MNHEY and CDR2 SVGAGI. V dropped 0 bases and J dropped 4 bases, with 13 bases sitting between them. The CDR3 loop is CASSYSRPFGGNTIYF. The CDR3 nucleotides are TGTGCCAGCAGTTACTCGAGGCCTTTCGGGGGAAACACCATATATTTT.

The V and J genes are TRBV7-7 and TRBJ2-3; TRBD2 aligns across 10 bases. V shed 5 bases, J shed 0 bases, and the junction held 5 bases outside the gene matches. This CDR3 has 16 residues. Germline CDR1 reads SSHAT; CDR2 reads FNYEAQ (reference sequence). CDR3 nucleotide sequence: TGTGCCAGCAGCCCACAGACTAGCGGGAGCACAGATACGCAGTATTTT. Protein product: CASSPQTSGSTDTQYF.

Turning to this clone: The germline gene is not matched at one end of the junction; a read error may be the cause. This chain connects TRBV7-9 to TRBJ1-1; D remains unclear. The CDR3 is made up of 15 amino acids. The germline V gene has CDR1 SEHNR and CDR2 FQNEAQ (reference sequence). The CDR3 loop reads CSSSPRGLMNTEAFF. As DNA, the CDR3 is TGTTCCAGCAGCCCCCGAGGGTTAATGAACACTGAAGCTTTCTTT.

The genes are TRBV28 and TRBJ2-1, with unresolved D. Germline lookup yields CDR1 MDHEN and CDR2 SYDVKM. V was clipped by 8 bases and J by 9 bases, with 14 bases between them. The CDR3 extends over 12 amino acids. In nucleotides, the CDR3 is TGTGCCAGCCTTAGTGGGTCGGGTGAGCAGTTCTTC. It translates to CASLSGSGEQFF.

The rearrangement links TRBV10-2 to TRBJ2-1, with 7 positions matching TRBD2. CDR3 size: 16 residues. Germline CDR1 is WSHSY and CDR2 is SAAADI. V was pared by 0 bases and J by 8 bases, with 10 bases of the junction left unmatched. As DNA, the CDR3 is TGCGCCAGCAGTGAGTCGACGTGGGAGGGCCACGATGAGCAGTTCTTC. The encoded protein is CASSESTWEGHDEQFF.

CDR3 nucleotide sequence: TGTGCCAGCAGCGTGGAGGGCTACGAGCAGTACTTC. Translation: CASSVEGYEQYF. This chain joins TRBV7-9 and TRBJ2-7, with TRBD2 as a possible D gene (6 bases). The length of the CDR3 is 12 residues. The V end lost 5 bases, the J end lost 3 bases, and 8 bases lay between the germline ends. The germline CDR1 and CDR2 sequences are SEHNR and FQNEAQ (reference sequence).

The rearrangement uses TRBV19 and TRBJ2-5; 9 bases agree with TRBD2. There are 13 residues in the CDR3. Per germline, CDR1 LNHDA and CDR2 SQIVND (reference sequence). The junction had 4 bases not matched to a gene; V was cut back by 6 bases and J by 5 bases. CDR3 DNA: TGTGCCAGTAGCGGGACTAGCCGGGAGACCCAGTACTTC. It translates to CASSGTSRETQYF.

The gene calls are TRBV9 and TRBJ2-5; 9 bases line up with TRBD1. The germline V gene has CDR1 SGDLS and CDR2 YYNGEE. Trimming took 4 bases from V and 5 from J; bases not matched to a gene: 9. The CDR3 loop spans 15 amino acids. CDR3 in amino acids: CASSLRTGDAETQYF. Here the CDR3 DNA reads TGTGCCAGCAGCCTGCGGACAGGGGACGCGGAGACCCAGTACTTC.

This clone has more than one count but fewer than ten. The CDR3 sequence: CASSRWDRGPKVVGYGYTF. Here the CDR3 DNA reads TGCGCCAGCAGCCGCTGGGACAGGGGGCCTAAGGTGGTTGGCTATGGCTACACCTTC. The J gene is TRBJ1-2, the V gene TRBV4-1, with 12 bases lining up with TRBD1. The CDR3 covers 19 residues. After removal of 4 bases from V and 4 bases from J, the junction contained 16 bases not matched to a gene. CDR1 is MGHRA and CDR2 is YSYEKL in the germline V gene.

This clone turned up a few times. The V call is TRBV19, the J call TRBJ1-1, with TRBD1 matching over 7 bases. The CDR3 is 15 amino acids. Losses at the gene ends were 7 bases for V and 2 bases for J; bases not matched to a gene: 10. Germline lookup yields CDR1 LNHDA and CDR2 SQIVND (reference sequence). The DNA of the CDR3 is TGTGCCAGTACCCCACAGGGGATCCTTAACACTGAAGCTTTCTTT. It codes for CASTPQGILNTEAFF. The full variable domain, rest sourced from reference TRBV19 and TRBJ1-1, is DGGITQSPKYLFRKEGQNVTLSCEQNLNHDAMYWYRQDPGQGLRLIYYSQIVNDFQKGDIAEGYSVSREKKESFPLTVTSAQKNPTAFYLCASTPQGILNTEAFFGQGTRLTVV.

CDR3 DNA: TGTGCCAGCAGTTACCAAGGGACAGGGTGGGCCGAGCAGTACTTC. Translation: CASSYQGTGWAEQYF. V and J are TRBV27 and TRBJ2-7; 9 bases fit TRBD1. The CDR3 length is 15 residues. Trimming took 4 bases from V and 6 from J; bases not matched to a gene: 10. CDR1 and CDR2 from the germline V gene are MNHEY and SMNVEV (reference sequence).

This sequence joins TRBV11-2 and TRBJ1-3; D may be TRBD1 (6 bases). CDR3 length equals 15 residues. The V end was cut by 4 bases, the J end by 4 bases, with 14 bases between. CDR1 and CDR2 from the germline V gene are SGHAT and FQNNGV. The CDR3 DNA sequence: TGTGCCAGCAGCTCCATGTGGACAGCCGGAAACACCATATATTTT. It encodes CASSSMWTAGNTIYF.

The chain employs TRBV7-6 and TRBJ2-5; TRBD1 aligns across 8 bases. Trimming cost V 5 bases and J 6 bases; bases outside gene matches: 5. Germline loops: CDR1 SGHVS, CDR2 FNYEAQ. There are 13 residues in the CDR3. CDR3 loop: CASSPGTGQTQYF. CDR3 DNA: TGTGCCAGCAGCCCCGGGACAGGACAGACCCAGTACTTC.

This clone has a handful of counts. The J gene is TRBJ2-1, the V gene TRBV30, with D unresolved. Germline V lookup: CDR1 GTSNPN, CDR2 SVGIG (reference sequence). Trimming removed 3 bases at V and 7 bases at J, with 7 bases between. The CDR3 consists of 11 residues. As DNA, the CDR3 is TGTGCCTGGAGCCCTCAGAATGAGCAGTTCTTC. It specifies CAWSPQNEQFF.

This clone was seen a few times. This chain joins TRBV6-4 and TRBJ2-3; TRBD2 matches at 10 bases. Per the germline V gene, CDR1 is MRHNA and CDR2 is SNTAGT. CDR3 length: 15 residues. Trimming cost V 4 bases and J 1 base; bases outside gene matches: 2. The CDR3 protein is CASSVGTSGTDTQYF. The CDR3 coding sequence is TGTGCCAGCAGTGTCGGGACTAGCGGCACAGATACGCAGTATTTT.